A single sample is the source of the 29 T cell receptor beta chains below, sequenced in a study of cytomegalovirus exposure and HLA in healthy donors. The PCR made use of 60 Vbeta and 13 Jbeta primers. The table came from immunoSEQ multiplex PCR; TCRdb's copy has only in-frame clones and leaves some out. The profile shows 150,000 to 200,000 clones, roughly 79% of them singletons. The sequencing input was PBMCs. All receptors derive from a woman aged 40 to 55 in good health and CMV-seronegative.

As to this clone: This same CDR3 is encoded by further DNA sequences in the sample. V usage is TRBV19 and J usage is TRBJ1-1; no reliable D call. Germline V gene data show CDR1 as LNHDA and CDR2 as SQIVND (reference sequence). V lost 1 base, J lost 1 base, and 7 bases lay in between. CDR3 length equals 14 residues. CDR3: CASSIAGQNTEAFF. The CDR3 DNA reads as TGTGCCAGTAGTATAGCTGGCCAGAACACTGAAGCTTTCTTT.

CDR3 protein: CASSGQGAGVETQYF. In nucleotides, the CDR3 is TGTGCCAGTAGTGGACAGGGGGCGGGAGTGGAGACCCAGTACTTC. V gene TRBV19 combines with J gene TRBJ2-5; 11 nucleotides match TRBD1. The germline CDR1 and CDR2 sequences are LNHDA and SQIVND (reference sequence). This CDR3 is 15 amino acids long. Trimming at V came to 5 bases and at J to 5 bases, leaving 7 bases not matched to a gene. Full variable domain (missing parts from reference TRBV19 and TRBJ2-5): DGGITQSPKYLFRKEGQNVTLSCEQNLNHDAMYWYRQDPGQGLRLIYYSQIVNDFQKGDIAEGYSVSREKKESFPLTVTSAQKNPTAFYLCASSGQGAGVETQYFGPGTRLLVL.

J is TRBJ1-2 and V is TRBV5-1; D perhaps matches TRBD1 (6 bases). The CDR3 is 14 amino acids. Germline CDR1 SGHRS, CDR2 YFSETQ. V lost 3 bases and J 2 bases, leaving 11 bases between the germline ends. CDR3 sequence reads: CASSSGQPNYGYTF. DNA for the CDR3: TGCGCCAGCAGCTCGGGACAACCAAACTATGGCTACACCTTC.

A single count supports this clone. The V and J genes are TRBV6-5 and TRBJ2-3; D unresolved. Trimming took off 7 bases at V and 0 bases at J, with 11 bases between the two ends. The CDR3 runs to 14 residues. Germline V gene sequence: CDR1 MNHEY, CDR2 SVGAGI. CDR3: CASTLAASTDTQYF. The CDR3 bases are TGTGCCAGCACGCTGGCGGCTAGCACAGATACGCAGTATTTT.

V and J are TRBV19 and TRBJ2-3; 8 bases align to TRBD2. CDR1 and CDR2 (germline): LNHDA, SQIVND (reference sequence). The CDR3 covers 14 residues. V was pared by 3 bases and J by 4 bases, with 3 bases of the junction left unmatched. For the CDR3, the DNA is TGTGCCAGTAGTATGAACGGGAGGGCAGATACGCAGTATTTT. As protein: CASSMNGRADTQYF.

The gene calls are TRBV7-2 and TRBJ2-1; perhaps TRBD1 as D (7 bases). CDR1 SGHTA and CDR2 FQGNSA come from the germline V gene. V gave up 2 bases and J gave up 5 bases, with 13 bases separating them. The CDR3 is 15 amino acids. The CDR3 sequence: CASSLWTTGDNEQFF. For the CDR3, the DNA is TGTGCCAGCAGCTTATGGACTACAGGGGACAATGAGCAGTTCTTC.

This chain links TRBV28 with TRBJ2-7; 8 bases fit TRBD1. The CDR3 has 12 amino acids. V dropped 7 bases and J dropped 3; count of bases not matched to a gene: 2. CDR1 is MDHEN, CDR2 SYDVKM, per germline. CDR3 in amino acids: CASTDRGYEQYF. In DNA form, the CDR3 reads TGTGCCAGCACAGACAGGGGCTACGAGCAGTACTTC. Full variable domain (missing parts from reference TRBV28 and TRBJ2-7): DVKVTQSSRYLVKRTGEKVFLECVQDMDHENMFWYRQDPGLGLRLIYFSYDVKMKEKGDIPEGYSVSREKKERFSLILESASTNQTSMYLCASTDRGYEQYFGPGTRLTVT.

The rearrangement joins TRBV7-8 to TRBJ1-4; no clear D. The CDR3 is 16 amino acids. Trimming shortened V by 3 bases and J by 0 bases, and 11 bases separated the two germline ends. Germline V gives CDR1 SGHVS, CDR2 FQNEAQ. The CDR3 here is CASSFLGTATNEKLFF. CDR3 coding DNA: TGTGCCAGCAGCTTCCTCGGTACAGCAACTAATGAAAAACTGTTTTTT.

CDR3 amino acids: CASSGLAGGDGTDTQYF. The DNA for the CDR3 is TGTGCCAGCAGTGGACTAGCGGGAGGAGATGGCACAGATACGCAGTATTTT. This chain links TRBV6-1 with TRBJ2-3, with 13 positions matching TRBD2. The ends lost 4 bases at V and 1 base at J; junction bases unmatched: 5. The CDR3 totals 17 residues. The germline V gene encodes CDR1 MNHNS and CDR2 SASEGT.

CDR3: CSVRSPPTDTQYF. CDR3 bases: TGCAGCGTCCGGTCCCCGCCCACAGATACGCAGTATTTT. The rearrangement joins TRBV29-1 to TRBJ2-3; no definite D call. V lost 6 bases, J lost 2 bases, and 12 bases lay in between. This CDR3 spans 13 amino acids. The germline V gene encodes CDR1 SQVTM and CDR2 ANQGSEA.

This clone was seen a single time. The genes are TRBV9 and TRBJ2-2, with D perhaps matching TRBD1 (5 bases). The germline V and J ends were trimmed by 0 bases and 0 bases, with 9 bases remaining between them. The length of the CDR3 is 16 residues. The germline gives CDR1 SGDLS, CDR2 YYNGEE. The chain's CDR3 is CASSVGQLANTGELFF. The CDR3 DNA is TGTGCCAGCAGCGTAGGACAGCTTGCGAACACCGGGGAGCTGTTTTTT.

The chain employs TRBV2 and TRBJ2-3; D possibly corresponds to TRBD2 (6 bases). V shed 3 bases and J shed 5 bases, with 15 bases lying between them. The CDR3 runs 15 residues. Germline CDR1 is SNHLY and CDR2 is FYNNEI. The CDR3: CASSEVGLEGDTQYF. DNA for the CDR3: TGTGCCAGCAGTGAGGTAGGGCTGGAGGGAGATACGCAGTATTTT.

The rearrangement uses TRBV2 and TRBJ1-3, with a tentative D call TRBD1 (5 bases). This CDR3 contains 14 residues. Trimming shortened V by 1 base and J by 4 bases, and 8 bases separated the two germline ends. In germline, CDR1 is SNHLY, CDR2 FYNNEI. Here the CDR3 DNA reads TGTGCCAGCAGTGAAGTGACAGCGGGAAACACCATATATTTT. It encodes CASSEVTAGNTIYF.

The J gene is TRBJ1-2, the V gene TRBV4-2, with 12 bases identical to TRBD1. The germline V gene encodes CDR1 LGHNA and CDR2 YNFKEQ. J was trimmed by 8 bases and V by 0 bases; bases with no gene match: 7. This CDR3 comprises 16 residues. The DNA of the CDR3 is TGTGCCAGCAGCCAAGAGGGACAGGGGGCGAATAAAGGCTACACCTTC. Protein product: CASSQEGQGANKGYTF.

The chain employs TRBV6-5 and TRBJ2-1, with 12 bases fitting TRBD1. Germline V gives CDR1 MNHEY, CDR2 SVGAGI. The CDR3 totals 15 residues. Germline trimming cut 2 bases from V and 9 bases from J; bases unmatched to any gene: 5. The CDR3 DNA reads TGTGCCAGCAGTTACGGGGACAGGGGGCTTAGTGAGCAGTTCTTC. Translated: CASSYGDRGLSEQFF.

V gene TRBV7-3 combines with J gene TRBJ2-2; D gene ambiguous. V lost 5 bases, J lost 7 bases, and 8 bases lay in between. CDR3 length: 12 residues. Germline values: CDR1 SGHTA, CDR2 FQGTGA. CDR3 nucleotides: TGTGCCAGCAGCCCAAGAGGCGGGGAGCTGTTTTTT. Its protein product is CASSPRGGELFF.

The V gene is TRBV18, the J gene TRBJ2-3; TRBD1 aligns across 11 bases. Germline assignment: CDR1 KGHSH and CDR2 LQKENI. This CDR3 has 14 amino acids. V trimming: 8 bases; J trimming: 3 bases; junction bases outside the gene matches: 4. DNA of the CDR3: TGTGCCAGCGCCGGACAGGGGGCTACAGATACGCAGTATTTT. The encoded protein is CASAGQGATDTQYF. Complete variable domain (other parts from reference TRBV18 and TRBJ2-3): NAGVMQNPRHLVRRRGQEARLRCSPMKGHSHVYWYRQLPEEGLKFMVYLQKENIIDESGMPKERFSAEFPKEGPSILRIQQVVRGDSAAYFCASAGQGATDTQYFGPGTRLTVL.

The CDR3 sequence is CASSLRRSYTYEQYF. CDR3 in DNA: TGTGCCAGCAGTTTAAGGAGGAGCTACACCTACGAGCAGTACTTC. The chain is built from TRBV27 and TRBJ2-7; D may be TRBD2 (5 bases). Trimming stripped 2 bases from V and 2 bases from J, with 13 bases between. The CDR3 contains 15 residues. Germline lookup yields CDR1 MNHEY and CDR2 SMNVEV (reference sequence).

The rearrangement uses TRBV6-5 and TRBJ1-5, with no clear D. Germline V gene data show CDR1 as MNHEY and CDR2 as SVGAGI. V gave up 6 bases and J gave up 4 bases, with 7 bases separating them. This CDR3 has 12 amino acids. The CDR3 sequence is CASSQFNQPQHF. CDR3 coding DNA: TGTGCCAGCAGCCAGTTTAATCAGCCCCAGCATTTT.

The rearrangement uses TRBV7-9 and TRBJ2-1, with 9 positions matching TRBD1. In germline, CDR1 is SEHNR, CDR2 FQNEAQ (reference sequence). This CDR3 has 14 residues. With V trimmed by 4 bases and J by 5 bases, 3 bases remained unmatched. The CDR3 region is CASSYRTGDNEQFF. The CDR3 bases are TGTGCCAGCAGCTACAGGACAGGGGACAATGAGCAGTTCTTC.

This rearrangement joins TRBV5-1 to TRBJ2-7; D remains unclear. Germline V gene data show CDR1 as SGHRS and CDR2 as YFSETQ. V shed 0 bases and J shed 3 bases, with 13 bases lying between them. The CDR3 runs to 15 residues. The CDR3 sequence: CASSLASSPLYEQYF. DNA for the CDR3: TGCGCCAGCAGCTTGGCGAGTAGCCCTCTCTACGAGCAGTACTTC.

This clone has more than one count but fewer than ten. V usage is TRBV5-6 and J usage is TRBJ1-5; no reliable D call. Germline assignment: CDR1 SGHDT and CDR2 YYEEEE. The CDR3 loop spans 15 amino acids. Trimming shortened V by 2 bases and J by 4 bases, and 13 bases separated the two germline ends. The CDR3 DNA is TGTGCCAGCAGCTTTTTTAAATTCGTTAATCAGCCCCAGCATTTT. It is translated as CASSFFKFVNQPQHF.

This chain uses TRBV7-9 with TRBJ2-1; 12 bases are shared with TRBD2. The trim removed 5 bases at V and 9 bases at J, leaving 8 bases unmatched. The CDR3 is 15 amino acids. In germline, CDR1 is SEHNR, CDR2 FQNEAQ (reference sequence). The CDR3, as DNA: TGTGCCAGCAGCGCGACTAGCGGGAGAACAGTTGAGCAGTTCTTC. Its translation: CASSATSGRTVEQFF.

The chain combines TRBV4-1 with TRBJ1-1, with D possibly matching TRBD1 (5 bases). This CDR3 region has 13 residues. Trimming removed 1 base from V and 7 bases from J, with 10 bases in between. The germline CDR1 and CDR2 sequences are MGHRA and YSYEKL. The CDR3 spells CASSQVEGIEAFF. The DNA of the CDR3 is TGCGCCAGCAGCCAAGTGGAGGGGATTGAAGCTTTCTTT.

This clone was observed a handful of times. The chain joins TRBV27 to TRBJ1-5; TRBD1 matches at 10 bases. V shed 5 bases and J 5 bases; nucleotides not matched to a gene: 9. Germline lookup yields CDR1 MNHEY and CDR2 SMNVEV (reference sequence). This CDR3 comprises 16 residues. DNA of the CDR3: TGTGCCAGCAGTCCTTTCCAGGACAGGGGGGATCAGCCCCAGCATTTT. Translation gives CASSPFQDRGDQPQHF.

This clone was detected many times. This sequence joins TRBV2 and TRBJ2-2, with 7 bases lining up with TRBD2. V lost 6 bases, J lost 5 bases, and 18 bases stayed unmatched. Per the germline V gene, CDR1 is SNHLY and CDR2 is FYNNEI. The CDR3 has 18 amino acids. The CDR3: CASSPSKLARGWTGELFF. Here the CDR3 DNA reads TGTGCCAGCAGCCCTAGTAAACTAGCGAGGGGCTGGACCGGGGAGCTGTTTTTT.

The V gene is TRBV7-9, the J gene TRBJ2-7; 9 bases are shared with TRBD1. This CDR3 has 19 residues. The J segment lost 4 bases and the V segment lost 5 bases, leaving 21 bases of the junction unmatched. Germline loops: CDR1 SEHNR, CDR2 FQNEAQ (reference sequence). The CDR3 loop reads CASSTNPLNPGQGLYEQYF. In nucleotides, the CDR3 is TGTGCCAGCAGCACTAACCCATTAAACCCGGGACAGGGTTTATACGAGCAGTACTTC. Combining the CDR3 with reference TRBV7-9 and TRBJ2-7 gives the whole variable domain DTGVSQNPRHKITKRGQNVTFRCDPISEHNRLYWYRQTLGQGPEFLTYFQNEAQLEKSRLLSDRFSAERPKGSFSTLEIQRTEQGDSAMYLCASSTNPLNPGQGLYEQYFGPGTRLTVT.

The genes are TRBV5-1 and TRBJ1-1; perhaps TRBD1 as D (6 bases). Germline CDR1 and CDR2: SGHRS and YFSETQ. V was pared by 1 base and J by 8 bases, with 12 bases between. The CDR3 runs 13 residues. CDR3 region: CASSLPTGNEAFF. The CDR3 bases are TGCGCCAGCAGCTTGCCAACAGGGAACGAAGCTTTCTTT.

The chain joins TRBV5-1 to TRBJ2-3, with D possibly matching TRBD1 (6 bases). Per the germline V gene, CDR1 is SGHRS and CDR2 is YFSETQ. The germline V and J ends were trimmed by 2 bases and 2 bases, with 12 bases remaining between them. The CDR3 is 15 amino acids. The CDR3 spells CASSLSDRTTDTQYF. The CDR3, as DNA: TGCGCCAGCAGCTTATCCGACAGGACCACAGATACGCAGTATTTT.